The 7 T cell receptor beta chains listed next were all sequenced from one sample in a study of blood T cell repertoires in COVID-19. Sequenced by immunoSEQ multiplex PCR; TCRdb stores in-frame clones only, minus some. Altogether 500,000 or so clones are present, roughly 87% being singletons, with the ten largest covering roughly 0.7%. Sequenced input: PBMCs or T cells enriched from blood (not recorded which). Every receptor here comes from a woman younger than 30 who had recovered from COVID-19.

The CDR3 DNA reads as TGTGCCAGCAGTGCACTAGCGGTGACTTCGGATACGCAGTATTTT. Translation: CASSALAVTSDTQYF. J is TRBJ2-3 and V is TRBV2; 8 nucleotides agree with TRBD2. V dropped 4 bases and J dropped 6; count of bases not matched to a gene: 9. Looked up from germline, CDR1 is SNHLY and CDR2 is FYNNEI. The CDR3 has 15 amino acids.

This CDR3 reads CASLYREANEQFF. DNA for the CDR3: TGTGCCAGCCTTTACAGGGAAGCCAATGAGCAGTTCTTC. The rearrangement uses TRBV2 and TRBJ2-1; possibly TRBD1 for D (6 bases). Germline V gene lookup returns CDR1 SNHLY and CDR2 FYNNEI. The V end lost 8 bases, the J end lost 6 bases, and 14 bases lay between the germline ends. This CDR3 region has 13 residues.

The V gene is TRBV5-1, the J gene TRBJ2-7; D is perhaps TRBD1 (6 bases). The CDR3 spans 14 residues. Germline V gives CDR1 SGHRS, CDR2 YFSETQ. The germline V and J ends were trimmed by 0 bases and 5 bases, with 12 bases remaining between them. As DNA, the CDR3 is TGCGCCAGCAGCTTGGGGCAGGGGCGGGACGAGCAGTACTTC. This translates into CASSLGQGRDEQYF.

The sample holds a few counts of this clone. V usage is TRBV2 and J usage is TRBJ1-2; TRBD1 is a possible D gene (5 bases). This CDR3 is 13 amino acids long. V dropped 4 bases and J dropped 12 bases, with 18 bases sitting between them. The germline V gene has CDR1 SNHLY and CDR2 FYNNEI. Written as DNA, the CDR3 is TGTGCCAGCAGTGCCCGAATGGGGGGGGGTCACACCTTC. This sequence encodes CASSARMGGGHTF.

This clone showed up just once. J is TRBJ1-1 and V is TRBV10-3; no definite D call. The germline gives CDR1 ENHRY, CDR2 SYGVKD. This CDR3 contains 11 residues. V dropped 2 bases and J dropped 6 bases, with 4 bases sitting between them. The CDR3 spells CAISEGAEAFF. Here the CDR3 DNA reads TGTGCCATCAGTGAGGGAGCTGAAGCTTTCTTT.

The chain has TRBV6-2 or TRBV6-3 and TRBJ2-1, with D tentatively TRBD2 (6 bases). The CDR3 loop spans 13 amino acids. Trimming removed 6 bases at V and 16 bases at J, with 22 bases between. The V gene's germline CDR1 is MNHEY and CDR2 SVGEGT. CDR3 in DNA: TGTGCCAGCAGCCCGGTGCGGACTATTGACCTTTTCTTC. Translated, it gives CASSPVRTIDLFF.

This rearrangement joins TRBV7-6 to TRBJ2-2, with a weak D call TRBD1 (6 bases). Germline values: CDR1 SGHVS, CDR2 FNYEAQ. V was trimmed by 5 bases and J by 6 bases, leaving 10 bases between them. The CDR3 has 13 amino acids. CDR3 nucleotide sequence: TGTGCCAGCAGCATCCCAGGGGCCGGGGAGCTGTTTTTT. It translates to CASSIPGAGELFF.